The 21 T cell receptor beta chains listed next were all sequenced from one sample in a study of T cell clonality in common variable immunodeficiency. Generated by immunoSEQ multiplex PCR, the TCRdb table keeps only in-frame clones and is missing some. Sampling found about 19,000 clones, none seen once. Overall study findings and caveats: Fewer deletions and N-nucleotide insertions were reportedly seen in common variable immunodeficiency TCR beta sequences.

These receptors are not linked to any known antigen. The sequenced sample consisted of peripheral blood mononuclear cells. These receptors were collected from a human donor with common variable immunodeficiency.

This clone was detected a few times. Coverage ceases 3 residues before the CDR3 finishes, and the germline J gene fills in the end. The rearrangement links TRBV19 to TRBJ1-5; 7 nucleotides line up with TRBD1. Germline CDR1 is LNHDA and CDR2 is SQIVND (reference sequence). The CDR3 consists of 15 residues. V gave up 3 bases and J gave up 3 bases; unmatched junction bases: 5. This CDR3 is CASSMTGWNNQPQHF. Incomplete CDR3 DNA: TGTGCCAGTAGTATGACAGGGTGGAACAATCAGCCC.

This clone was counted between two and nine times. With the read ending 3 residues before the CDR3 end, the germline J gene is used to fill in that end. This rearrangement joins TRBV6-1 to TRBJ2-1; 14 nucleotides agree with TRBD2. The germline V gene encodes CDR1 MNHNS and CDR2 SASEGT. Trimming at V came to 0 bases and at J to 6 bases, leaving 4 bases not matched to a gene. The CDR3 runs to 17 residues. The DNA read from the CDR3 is TGTGCCAGCAGTGAAGCGATGGGACTAGCGGGAGTCAATGAG. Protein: CASSEAMGLAGVNE. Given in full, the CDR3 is CASSEAMGLAGVNEQFF.

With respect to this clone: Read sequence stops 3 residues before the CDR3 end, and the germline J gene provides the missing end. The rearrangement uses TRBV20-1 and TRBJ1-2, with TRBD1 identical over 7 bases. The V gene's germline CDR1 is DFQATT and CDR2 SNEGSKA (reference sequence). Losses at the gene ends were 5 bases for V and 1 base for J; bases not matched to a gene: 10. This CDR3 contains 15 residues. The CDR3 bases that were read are TGCAGTGCTTACCCCTGGGACAGAGTTAACTATGGC. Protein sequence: CSAYPWDRVNYG. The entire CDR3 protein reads CSAYPWDRVNYGYTF.

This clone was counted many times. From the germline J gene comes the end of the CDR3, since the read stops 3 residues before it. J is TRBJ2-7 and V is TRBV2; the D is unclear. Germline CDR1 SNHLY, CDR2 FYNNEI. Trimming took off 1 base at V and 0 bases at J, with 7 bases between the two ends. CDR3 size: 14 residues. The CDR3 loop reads CASSEVQLSYEQYF. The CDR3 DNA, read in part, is TGTGCCAGCAGTGAAGTACAGCTCTCCTACGAG.

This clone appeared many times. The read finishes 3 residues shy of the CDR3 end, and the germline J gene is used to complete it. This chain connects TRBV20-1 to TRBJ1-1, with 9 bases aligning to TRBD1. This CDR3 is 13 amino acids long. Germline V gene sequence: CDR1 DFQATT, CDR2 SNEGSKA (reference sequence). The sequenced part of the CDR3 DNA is TGCAGTGCTAGAGCGGGACAGGGTTATTCG. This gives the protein CSARAGQGYS. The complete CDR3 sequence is CSARAGQGYSAFF.

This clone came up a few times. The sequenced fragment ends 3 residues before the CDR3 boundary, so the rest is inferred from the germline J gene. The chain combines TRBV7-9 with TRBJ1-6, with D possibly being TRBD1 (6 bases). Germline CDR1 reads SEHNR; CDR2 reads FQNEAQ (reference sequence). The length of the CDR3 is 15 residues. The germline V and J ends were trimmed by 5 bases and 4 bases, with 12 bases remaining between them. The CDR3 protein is CASSPRGDYNSPLHF. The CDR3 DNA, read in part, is TGTGCCAGCAGCCCCAGGGGCGATTATAATTCACCC.

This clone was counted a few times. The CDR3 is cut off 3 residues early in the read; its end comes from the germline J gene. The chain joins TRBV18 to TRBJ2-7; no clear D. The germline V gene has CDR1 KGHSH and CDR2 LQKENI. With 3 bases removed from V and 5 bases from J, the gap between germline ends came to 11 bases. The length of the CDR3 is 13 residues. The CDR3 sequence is CASSPSQMDEQYF. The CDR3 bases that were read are TGTGCCAGCTCACCCTCACAAATGGACGAG.

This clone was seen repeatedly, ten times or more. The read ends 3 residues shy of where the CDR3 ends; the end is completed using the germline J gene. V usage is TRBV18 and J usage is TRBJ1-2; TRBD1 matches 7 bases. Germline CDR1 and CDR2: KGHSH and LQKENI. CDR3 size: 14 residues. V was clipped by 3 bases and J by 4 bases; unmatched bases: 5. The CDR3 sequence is CASSPERQGYGYTF. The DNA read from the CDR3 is TGTGCCAGCTCACCCGAACGACAGGGCTATGGC.

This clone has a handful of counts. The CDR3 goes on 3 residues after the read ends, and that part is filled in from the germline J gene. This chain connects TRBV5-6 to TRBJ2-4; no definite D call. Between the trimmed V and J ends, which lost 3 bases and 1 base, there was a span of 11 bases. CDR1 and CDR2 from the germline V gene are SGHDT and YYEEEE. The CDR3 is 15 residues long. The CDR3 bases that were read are TGTGCCAGCAGCTCCCCGCGGTTTGCCAAAAACATT. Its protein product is CASSSPRFAKNI. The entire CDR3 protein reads CASSSPRFAKNIQYF.

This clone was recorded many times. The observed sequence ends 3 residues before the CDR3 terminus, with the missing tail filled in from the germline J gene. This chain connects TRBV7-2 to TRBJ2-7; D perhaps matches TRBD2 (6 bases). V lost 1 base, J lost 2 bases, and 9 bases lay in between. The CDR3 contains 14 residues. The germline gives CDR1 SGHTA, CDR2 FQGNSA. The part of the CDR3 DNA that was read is TGTGCCAGCAGCTTAGTGGAGGGCCCCTACGAG. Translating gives CASSLVEGPYE. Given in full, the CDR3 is CASSLVEGPYEQYF. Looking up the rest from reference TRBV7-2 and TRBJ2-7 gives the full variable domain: GAGVSQSPSNKVTEKGKDVELRCDPISGHTALYWYRQSLGQGLEFLIYFQGNSAPDKSGLPSDRFSAERTGGSVSTLTIQRTQQEDSAVYLCASSLVEGPYEQYFGPGTRLTVT.

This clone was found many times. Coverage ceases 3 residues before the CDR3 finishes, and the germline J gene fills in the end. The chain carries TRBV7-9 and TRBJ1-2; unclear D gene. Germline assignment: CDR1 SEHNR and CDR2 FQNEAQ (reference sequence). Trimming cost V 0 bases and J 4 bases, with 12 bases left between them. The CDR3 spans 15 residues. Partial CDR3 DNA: TGTGCCAGCAGCTTAGCCCCTGGCAGTCGCTATGGC. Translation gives CASSLAPGSRYG. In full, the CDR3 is CASSLAPGSRYGYTF.

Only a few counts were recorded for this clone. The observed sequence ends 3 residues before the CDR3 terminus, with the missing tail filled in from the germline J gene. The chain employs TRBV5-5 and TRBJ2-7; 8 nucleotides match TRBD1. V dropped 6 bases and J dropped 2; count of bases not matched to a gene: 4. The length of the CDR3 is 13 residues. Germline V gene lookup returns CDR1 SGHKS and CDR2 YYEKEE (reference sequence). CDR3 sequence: CASTRQGTYEQYF. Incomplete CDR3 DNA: TGTGCCAGCACCCGACAGGGGACCTACGAG.

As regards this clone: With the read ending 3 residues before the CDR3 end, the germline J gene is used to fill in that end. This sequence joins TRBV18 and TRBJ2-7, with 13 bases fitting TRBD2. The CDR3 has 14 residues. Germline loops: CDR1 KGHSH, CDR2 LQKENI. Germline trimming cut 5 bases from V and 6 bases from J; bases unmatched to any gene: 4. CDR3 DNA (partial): TGTGCCAGCTCAACCGGACTAGCGGGAGCCGAG. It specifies CASSTGLAGAE. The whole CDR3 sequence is CASSTGLAGAEQYF.

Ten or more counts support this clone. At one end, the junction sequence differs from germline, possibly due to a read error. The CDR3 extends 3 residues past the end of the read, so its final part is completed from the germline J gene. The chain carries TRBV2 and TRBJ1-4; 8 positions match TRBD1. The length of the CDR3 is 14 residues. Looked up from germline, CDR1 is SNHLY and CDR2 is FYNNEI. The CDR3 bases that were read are TGTGCCAGCACACCGGGACAGGCTAACGAAAAA. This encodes CASTPGQANEK. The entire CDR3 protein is CASTPGQANEKLFF.

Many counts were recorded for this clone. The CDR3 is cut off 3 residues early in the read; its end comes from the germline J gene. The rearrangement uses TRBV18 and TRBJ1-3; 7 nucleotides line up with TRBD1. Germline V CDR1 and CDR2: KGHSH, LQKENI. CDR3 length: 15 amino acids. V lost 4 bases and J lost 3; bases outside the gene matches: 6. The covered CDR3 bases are TGTGCCAGCTCACGGGACAGTGCCAATGGAAACACC. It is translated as CASSRDSANGNT. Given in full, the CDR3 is CASSRDSANGNTIYF. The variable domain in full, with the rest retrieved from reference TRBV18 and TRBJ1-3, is NAGVMQNPRHLVRRRGQEARLRCSPMKGHSHVYWYRQLPEEGLKFMVYLQKENIIDESGMPKERFSAEFPKEGPSILRIQQVVRGDSAAYFCASSRDSANGNTIYFGEGSWLTVV.

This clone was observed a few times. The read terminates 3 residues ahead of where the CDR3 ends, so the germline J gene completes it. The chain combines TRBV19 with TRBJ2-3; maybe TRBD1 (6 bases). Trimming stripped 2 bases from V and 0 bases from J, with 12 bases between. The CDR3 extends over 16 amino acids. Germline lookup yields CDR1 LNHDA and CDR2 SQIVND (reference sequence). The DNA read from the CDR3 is TGTGCCAGTAGTATACCGAACAGGGCAAGCACAGATACG. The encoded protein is CASSIPNRASTDT. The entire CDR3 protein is CASSIPNRASTDTQYF.

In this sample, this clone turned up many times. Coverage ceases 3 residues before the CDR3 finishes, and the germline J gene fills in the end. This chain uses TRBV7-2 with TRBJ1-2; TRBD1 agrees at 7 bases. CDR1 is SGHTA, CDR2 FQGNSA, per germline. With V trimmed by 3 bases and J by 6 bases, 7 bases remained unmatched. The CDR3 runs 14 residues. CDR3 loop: CASSFRGRRNGYTF. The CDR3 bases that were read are TGTGCCAGCAGCTTTAGGGGGCGAAGGAATGGC. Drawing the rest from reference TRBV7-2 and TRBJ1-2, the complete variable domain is GAGVSQSPSNKVTEKGKDVELRCDPISGHTALYWYRQSLGQGLEFLIYFQGNSAPDKSGLPSDRFSAERTGGSVSTLTIQRTQQEDSAVYLCASSFRGRRNGYTFGSGTRLTVV.

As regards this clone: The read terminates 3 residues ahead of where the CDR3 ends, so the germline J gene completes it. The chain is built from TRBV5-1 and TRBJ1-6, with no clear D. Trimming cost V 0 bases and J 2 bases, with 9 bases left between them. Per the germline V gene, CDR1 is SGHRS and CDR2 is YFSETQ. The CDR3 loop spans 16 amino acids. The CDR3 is CASSLAGVTYNSPLHF. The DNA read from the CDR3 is TGCGCCAGCAGCTTGGCCGGGGTGACCTATAATTCACCC.

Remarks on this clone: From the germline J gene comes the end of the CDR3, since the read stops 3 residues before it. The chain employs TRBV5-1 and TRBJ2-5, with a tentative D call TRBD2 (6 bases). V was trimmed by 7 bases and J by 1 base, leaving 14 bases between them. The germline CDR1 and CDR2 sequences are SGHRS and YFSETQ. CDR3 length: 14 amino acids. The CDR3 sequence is CASATVGGQETQYF. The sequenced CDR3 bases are TGCGCCAGCGCGACGGTGGGGGGCCAAGAGACC.

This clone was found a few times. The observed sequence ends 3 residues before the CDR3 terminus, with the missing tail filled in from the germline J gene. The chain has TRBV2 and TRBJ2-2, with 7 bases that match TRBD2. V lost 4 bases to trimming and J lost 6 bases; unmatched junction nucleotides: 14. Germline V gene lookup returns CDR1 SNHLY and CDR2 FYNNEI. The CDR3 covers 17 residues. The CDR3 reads CASSGLGRGQGAGELFF. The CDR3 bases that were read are TGTGCCAGCAGTGGCCTGGGGAGGGGTCAAGGGGCCGGGGAG.

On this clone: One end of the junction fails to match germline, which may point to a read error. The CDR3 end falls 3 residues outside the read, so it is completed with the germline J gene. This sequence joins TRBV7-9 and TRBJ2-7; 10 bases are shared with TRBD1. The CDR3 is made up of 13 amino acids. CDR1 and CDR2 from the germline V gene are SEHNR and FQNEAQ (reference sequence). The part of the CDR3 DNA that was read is TGTTCCAGCCTACGGGACAGGGGCTACGAG. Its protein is CSSLRDRGYE. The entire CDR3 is CSSLRDRGYEQYF. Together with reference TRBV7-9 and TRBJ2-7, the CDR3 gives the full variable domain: DTGVSQNPRHKITKRGQNVTFRCDPISEHNRLYWYRQTLGQGPEFLTYFQNEAQLEKSRLLSDRFSAERPKGSFSTLEIQRTEQGDSAMYLCSSLRDRGYEQYFGPGTRLTVT.